This is a list of T cell receptor beta chains from one sample in a study of blood T cell repertoires in COVID-19. Measured with immunoSEQ multiplex PCR; TCRdb has only the in-frame clones, and not every one. The sample includes 90,000 to 120,000 clones, roughly nine tenths of them seen just once. The sequenced material came from peripheral blood. These TCRs come from a man aged 40-49 years with active or convalescent COVID-19. The CDR3 runs from the conserved cysteine through the conserved F or W. Fields, in order: J gene, V gene, D gene, clone size, CDR3 DNA, CDR3 protein. A D gene is named only where the DNA matches it firmly. Size tells how often a clone was seen (once, few, many) or the class of an expanded clone, and some rows leave it out.

J: TRBJ1-3; V: TRBV11-2; D: -; size: -; DNA: TGTGCCAGCAGCTTTAGCCCCAGACCCGGCGGTGGAAACACCATATATTTT; CDR3: CASSFSPRPGGGNTIYF
J: TRBJ2-7; V: TRBV7-2; D: -; size: once; DNA: TGTGCCAGCAGCTCACTTACAGGGCACCTCCTCTACGAGCAGTACTTC; CDR3: CASSSLTGHLLYEQYF
J: TRBJ1-4; V: TRBV4-2; D: TRBD1; size: -; DNA: TGTGCCAGCAGCCACGGGACAGGGCAGGGCGAAAAACTGTTTTTT; CDR3: CASSHGTGQGEKLFF
J: TRBJ2-7; V: TRBV4-1; D: TRBD1; size: -; DNA: TGCGCCAGCAGCCAAGTGGGGACAGAACTCTACGAGCAGTACTTC; CDR3: CASSQVGTELYEQYF
J: TRBJ2-1; V: TRBV23-1; D: -; size: -; DNA: TGCGCCAGCAGCCGCCTGGGGCCCTTGGCCGACAATGAGCAGTTCTTC; CDR3: CASSRLGPLADNEQFF
J: TRBJ2-3; V: TRBV20-1; D: -; size: -; DNA: TGCAGTGCTAGTTATCGGGGAAGCACAGATACGCAGTATTTT; CDR3: CSASYRGSTDTQYF
J: TRBJ1-2; V: TRBV7-2; D: -; size: -; DNA: TGTGCCAGCAGCTTAGAGAGGGTGGAGGGCTACACCTTC; CDR3: CASSLERVEGYTF
J: TRBJ2-1; V: TRBV11-2; D: TRBD1; size: -; DNA: TGTGCCAGCAGCCTTGACAGGGGGCGACACAATGAGCAGTTCTTC; CDR3: CASSLDRGRHNEQFF
J: TRBJ1-5; V: TRBV6-1; D: -; size: -; DNA: TGTGCCAGCAGTGAAGCTAACAATCAGCCCCAGCATTTT; CDR3: CASSEANNQPQHF
J: TRBJ1-4; V: TRBV9; D: -; size: -; DNA: TGTGCCAGCACCCCGGGGTTGTGGGGTGAAAAACTGTTTTTT; CDR3: CASTPGLWGEKLFF
J: TRBJ2-5; V: TRBV19; D: -; size: -; DNA: TGTGCCAGTAGTATAGCCCTCGGGGGTCGCGAGACCCAGTACTTC; CDR3: CASSIALGGRETQYF
J: TRBJ1-2; V: TRBV2; D: -; size: -; DNA: TGTGCCAGCAGTACAGGCCCCTATGGCTACACCTTC; CDR3: CASSTGPYGYTF
J: TRBJ1-5; V: TRBV19; D: TRBD1; size: -; DNA: TGTGCCAGTAGTACGGGACAGGGAGGGCAGCCCCAGCATTTT; CDR3: CASSTGQGGQPQHF
J: TRBJ2-7; V: TRBV18; D: -; size: -; DNA: TGTGCCAGCTCACCAGCGGACAGAAACTACGAGCAGTACTTC; CDR3: CASSPADRNYEQYF
J: TRBJ2-3; V: TRBV7-8; D: -; size: -; DNA: TGTGCCAGCAGCTTATCCGGAGGTCCAGATACGCAGTATTTT; CDR3: CASSLSGGPDTQYF
J: TRBJ2-7; V: TRBV5-1; D: TRBD1; size: -; DNA: TGCGCCAGCAGGTCGCGACAGGGGGGCGTAGAGCAGTACTTC; CDR3: CASRSRQGGVEQYF
J: TRBJ2-7; V: TRBV27; D: TRBD2; size: few; DNA: TGTGCCAGCAGGGGAGGGACCTTTTACGAGCAGTACTTC; CDR3: CASRGGTFYEQYF
J: TRBJ2-4; V: TRBV12-3/TRBV12-4; D: -; size: -; DNA: TGTGCCAGCAGTTTGGGGAGTAACATTCAGTACTTC; CDR3: CASSLGSNIQYF
J: TRBJ1-1; V: TRBV12-3/TRBV12-4; D: -; size: -; DNA: TGTGCCAGCACCCGGAACACTGAAGCTTTCTTT; CDR3: CASTRNTEAFF
J: TRBJ2-5; V: TRBV15; D: -; size: -; DNA: TGTGCCACCAGCCCCCGGGTGGGAGTGAGAGAGACCCAGTACTTC; CDR3: CATSPRVGVRETQYF
J: TRBJ1-2; V: TRBV7-8; D: TRBD1; size: -; DNA: TGTGCCAGCAGCTTAATCCGGGACAGGTCAATGGATGGCTACACCTTC; CDR3: CASSLIRDRSMDGYTF
J: TRBJ2-1; V: TRBV9; D: TRBD2; size: -; DNA: TGTGCCAGCAGCGGCGGACTAGGTTCCTACAATGAGCAGTTCTTC; CDR3: CASSGGLGSYNEQFF
J: TRBJ2-7; V: TRBV9; D: -; size: -; DNA: TGTGCCAGCAGCGTAAATACAGCACCCTACGAGCAGTACTTC; CDR3: CASSVNTAPYEQYF
J: TRBJ2-2; V: TRBV7-3; D: TRBD2; size: -; DNA: TGTGCCAGCAGGCCAGCGGGAGGACCCACCGGGGAGCTGTTTTTT; CDR3: CASRPAGGPTGELFF
J: TRBJ2-7; V: TRBV27; D: -; size: -; DNA: TGTGCCAGCAGTTTGGCCAGTCAGGGAACCGAGCAGTACTTC; CDR3: CASSLASQGTEQYF
J: TRBJ2-3; V: TRBV18; D: -; size: -; DNA: TGTGCCAGCTCACCTCCCGGGGGCACAGATACGCAGTATTTT; CDR3: CASSPPGGTDTQYF
J: TRBJ1-5; V: TRBV6-5; D: -; size: -; DNA: TGTGCCATCCCGACGGGGGGGCAGGATCAGCCCCAGCATTTT; CDR3: CAIPTGGQDQPQHF
J: TRBJ2-7; V: TRBV4-3; D: -; size: once; DNA: TGCGCCAGCAGCCAAGATTCTCGGACGACAGCGATCTACGAGCAGTACTTC; CDR3: CASSQDSRTTAIYEQYF
J: TRBJ2-3; V: TRBV6-5; D: -; size: -; DNA: TGTGCCAGCAGTACCGGGACTGTTACAGATACGCAGTATTTT; CDR3: CASSTGTVTDTQYF
J: TRBJ1-2; V: TRBV5-1; D: -; size: -; DNA: TGCGCCAGCAGCTTGGCAAGCTCCGCCTATGGCTACACCTTC; CDR3: CASSLASSAYGYTF
J: TRBJ2-1; V: TRBV11-2; D: -; size: -; DNA: TGTGCCAGCAGCTTAGGCGGGATCTCCTACAATGAGCAGTTCTTC; CDR3: CASSLGGISYNEQFF
J: TRBJ2-6; V: TRBV2; D: -; size: -; DNA: TGTGCCAGCAGTGATTACTCTGGGGCCAACGTCCTGACTTTC; CDR3: CASSDYSGANVLTF
J: TRBJ2-7; V: TRBV28; D: -; size: -; DNA: TGTGCCAGCAGTTCCCCCTGGCCGGAGCGGAACTCCTACGAGCAGTACTTC; CDR3: CASSSPWPERNSYEQYF
J: TRBJ2-1; V: TRBV24-1; D: -; size: -; DNA: TGTGCCACCAGTGAGACAGGGACTTACAATGAGCAGTTCTTC; CDR3: CATSETGTYNEQFF
J: TRBJ1-3; V: TRBV19; D: -; size: -; DNA: TGTGCCAGTAGTGATCCGGGACATGGAACCTCCTCTGGAAACACCATATATTTT; CDR3: CASSDPGHGTSSGNTIYF
J: TRBJ2-1; V: TRBV14; D: TRBD2; size: -; DNA: TGTGCCAGCAGCCAATCTCAGTTCCGATGGACTAGCGGGAGTAGCAATGAGCAGTTCTTC; CDR3: CASSQSQFRWTSGSSNEQFF
J: TRBJ2-1; V: TRBV6-2/TRBV6-3; D: TRBD2; size: -; DNA: TGTGCCAGCAGTCTGTTGGCTAGCGGATACAATGAGCAGTTCTTC; CDR3: CASSLLASGYNEQFF
J: TRBJ1-5; V: TRBV7-5; D: -; size: -; DNA: TGTGTCAGAAGCCATGTAGGGGTAAGGAAAATTAGCAATCAGCCCCAGCATTTT; CDR3: CVRSHVGVRKISNQPQHF
J: TRBJ1-5; V: TRBV28; D: -; size: -; DNA: TGTGCCAGCAGTTTATCCCTCAGCAATCAGCCCCAGCATTTT; CDR3: CASSLSLSNQPQHF
J: TRBJ2-1; V: TRBV12-5; D: -; size: -; DNA: TGTGCTAGTGGTTTCAGTAATGAGCAGTTCTTC; CDR3: CASGFSNEQFF
J: TRBJ2-2; V: TRBV2; D: -; size: -; DNA: TGTGCCAGCAGGCAACTAGTGGGGGAGCTGTTTTTT; CDR3: CASRQLVGELFF
J: TRBJ2-7; V: TRBV19; D: TRBD1; size: few; DNA: TGTGCCAGTAGCATAACCGGGACAGGGAACTACGAGCAGTACTTC; CDR3: CASSITGTGNYEQYF
J: TRBJ1-2; V: TRBV10-2; D: -; size: -; DNA: TGCGCCAGCAAACCAGCGGACAGCTATGGCTACACCTTC; CDR3: CASKPADSYGYTF
J: TRBJ1-3; V: TRBV9; D: -; size: -; DNA: TGTGCCAGCGCTGATATCCCAGGGTTTAGCTCTGGAAACACCATATATTTT; CDR3: CASADIPGFSSGNTIYF